The 6 T cell receptor beta chains given below trace back to one sample, sequenced in a study of blood T cell repertoires in COVID-19. Method: immunoSEQ multiplex PCR; TCRdb's copy keeps in-frame clones and lacks some. The data contain about 150,000 clones, more than 85% of them seen just once; the ten biggest clones take up around 0.63%. Sequencing used peripheral blood. Every receptor here comes from a man in his sixties with COVID-19, enrolled during active disease.

The gene calls are TRBV5-5 and TRBJ2-7; 8 nucleotides line up with TRBD1. Trimming at V came to 6 bases and at J to 2 bases, leaving 4 bases not matched to a gene. Looked up from germline, CDR1 is SGHKS and CDR2 is YYEKEE (reference sequence). This CDR3 has 13 residues. The CDR3 here is CASNPGQAYEQYF. CDR3 DNA: TGTGCCAGCAATCCGGGACAGGCCTACGAGCAGTACTTC.

The V call is TRBV6-5, the J call TRBJ2-7; 11 bases align to TRBD1. This CDR3 is built from 14 residues. The trim removed 5 bases at V and 4 bases at J, leaving 4 bases unmatched. Germline V lookup: CDR1 MNHEY, CDR2 SVGAGI. The CDR3 reads CASSPGQGAYEQYF. The DNA of the CDR3 is TGTGCCAGCAGTCCCGGACAGGGGGCTTACGAGCAGTACTTC.

The chain uses TRBV5-1 and TRBJ1-2; TRBD1 agrees at 7 bases. This CDR3 is 16 amino acids long. Per germline, CDR1 SGHRS and CDR2 YFSETQ. The V segment lost 3 bases and the J segment 0 bases; nucleotides outside the gene matches: 8. The CDR3 DNA follows: TGCGCCAGCAGCTCGGGACAGACCGTCACTAACTATGGCTACACCTTC. Residues: CASSSGQTVTNYGYTF.

This clone showed up just once. The chain carries TRBV19 and TRBJ2-2, with no clear D. Trimming removed 3 bases at V and 0 bases at J, with 8 bases between. Germline V CDR1 and CDR2: LNHDA, SQIVND (reference sequence). This CDR3 region has 15 residues. The CDR3 region is CASSIRPANTGELFF. CDR3 nucleotide sequence: TGTGCCAGTAGTATCAGGCCCGCGAACACCGGGGAGCTGTTTTTT.

The V and J genes are TRBV7-2 and TRBJ2-2; 9 bases align to TRBD2. V lost 1 base and J lost 6; bases outside the gene matches: 6. Germline loops: CDR1 SGHTA, CDR2 FQGNSA. This CDR3 contains 16 residues. CDR3 sequence: CASSLDAGGLPGELFF. The CDR3 coding sequence is TGTGCCAGCAGCTTAGATGCGGGGGGGCTACCCGGGGAGCTGTTTTTT.

J is TRBJ1-2 and V is TRBV6-6; 10 bases fit TRBD1. Germline V CDR1 and CDR2: MNHNY, SVGAGI (reference sequence). This CDR3 has 15 amino acids. V gave up 5 bases and J gave up 3 bases; unmatched junction bases: 6. The CDR3 coding sequence is TGTGCCAGCAGTCTCCCGACAGGGGGCGACTATGGCTACACCTTC. Residues: CASSLPTGGDYGYTF.